These T cell receptor beta chains were read from a single sample in a study of shared clonotypes between healthy human individuals. Assay: immunoSEQ multiplex PCR; the TCRdb copy retains only in-frame clones and omits some. The sample consists of 1.5 million to 1.9 million clones, nearly 99% of them appearing once. The sequenced sample consisted of naive CD4+ T cells sorted from blood. All receptors come from a man aged 25-45 years in good health. Each CDR3 is given with its conserved first and last residue. The D gene is left open where the match is weak. A clone size is listed for some rows: how often the clone was seen (once, few, many), or a class if it is expanded.

size,D,J,V,CDR3,DNA
-,-,TRBJ2-2,TRBV7-9,CASSSQAIGELFF,TGTGCCAGCAGCAGTCAGGCAATCGGGGAGCTGTTTTTT
-,-,TRBJ1-2,TRBV5-4,CASSPGGNYGYTF,TGTGCCAGCAGCCCTGGGGGAAACTATGGCTACACCTTC
-,-,TRBJ2-1,TRBV5-1,CASSVGGGYNEQFF,TGCGCCAGCAGCGTGGGTGGGGGCTACAATGAGCAGTTCTTC
once,-,TRBJ2-7,TRBV2,CASTQLPVGTVHEQYF,TGTGCCAGCACGCAGTTGCCTGTCGGAACAGTACACGAGCAGTACTTC
-,TRBD1,TRBJ2-3,TRBV29-1,CSVEKGASTDTQYF,TGCAGCGTTGAAAAGGGGGCGAGCACAGATACGCAGTATTTT
-,-,TRBJ2-1,TRBV5-4,CASQNPTEGRGQFF,TGTGCCAGCCAAAACCCTACGGAGGGCCGTGGGCAGTTCTTC
-,TRBD1,TRBJ2-1,TRBV28,CASRTGIEQFF,TGTGCCAGCAGGACAGGGATTGAGCAGTTCTTC
-,TRBD2,TRBJ2-7,TRBV18,CASSQTSGRGSYEQYF,TGTGCCAGCTCACAAACTAGCGGGAGAGGGTCCTACGAGCAGTACTTC
-,-,TRBJ2-3,TRBV5-1,CASSPSRGGTDTQYF,TGCGCCAGCAGCCCGAGTAGGGGGGGCACAGATACGCAGTATTTT
-,TRBD1,TRBJ1-5,TRBV7-2,CASSWDSSNQPQHF,TGTGCCAGCAGCTGGGACAGTAGCAATCAGCCCCAGCATTTT